This entry lists 9 T cell receptor beta chains sequenced from one sample in a study of T-cell memory formation after mild COVID-19. TCRdb reprocessed the 5' RACE reads with MiXCR, giving one entry per CDR3 protein. The sample has 150,000 to 200,000 distinct CDR3 sequences, roughly 23% seen once; the top ten hold 20% to 25%. Sequences were obtained from PBMCs or a T cell subset sorted from them (not recorded which). Receptors were obtained from an adult woman who had mild COVID-19 (a few samples of this study predate the infection). Cell type and time point are not known.

This clonotype was detected a few times. V usage is TRBV6-6 and J usage is TRBJ2-3; no firm D call. CDR1 and CDR2 (germline): MNHNY, SVGAGI (reference sequence). The CDR3 loop spans 13 amino acids. Trimming left V 2 bases short and J 3 bases short, with 6 bases between. Written as DNA, the CDR3 is TGTGCCAGCAGTTACATCGGGACAGATACGCAGTATTTT. Amino acid sequence: CASSYIGTDTQYF.

The sample holds a few counts of this clonotype. V gene TRBV6-6 combines with J gene TRBJ2-4, with a possible D match to TRBD1 (5 bases). Looked up from germline, CDR1 is MNHNY and CDR2 is SVGAGI (reference sequence). V lost 0 bases, J lost 0 bases, and 18 bases lay in between. This CDR3 is 19 amino acids long. In DNA, the CDR3 is TGTGCCAGCAGTTACTCTTTAGGGGCGGAAAGGCTAGCCAAAAACATTCAGTACTTC. This codes for CASSYSLGAERLAKNIQYF.

Ten or more counts support this clonotype. The V and J genes are TRBV7-9 and TRBJ1-4; TRBD1 agrees at 7 bases. Germline CDR1 SEHNR, CDR2 FQNEAQ (reference sequence). There are 14 residues in the CDR3. The V and J ends lost 6 bases and 8 bases, in that order; junction bases with no gene match: 9. CDR3 residues: CASSRQGTDEKLFF. CDR3 coding DNA: TGTGCCAGCAGTCGACAGGGAACGGACGAAAAACTGTTTTTT.

This clonotype has just a few counts. The chain couples TRBV6-6 to TRBJ1-2; D perhaps matches TRBD1 (5 bases). The CDR3 is made up of 15 amino acids. CDR1 and CDR2 from the germline V gene are MNHNY and SVGAGI (reference sequence). The ends were cut back, 2 bases at V and 4 bases at J, with 14 bases in the middle. This CDR3 reads CASSYAPTDTYGYTF. As DNA, the CDR3 is TGTGCCAGCAGTTACGCACCGACAGACACCTATGGCTACACCTTC.

This CDR3 is CSHGTSGKGHEQFF. The CDR3 DNA follows: TGCAGCCACGGGACTAGCGGGAAAGGACATGAGCAGTTCTTC. This chain links TRBV29-1 with TRBJ2-1, with 13 nucleotides matching TRBD2. There are 14 residues in the CDR3. V trimming: 8 bases; J trimming: 8 bases; junction bases outside the gene matches: 9. Germline lookup yields CDR1 SQVTM and CDR2 ANQGSEA.

This sequence joins TRBV13 and TRBJ2-1; 7 bases are shared with TRBD1. The germline CDR1 and CDR2 sequences are PRHDT and FYEKMQ (reference sequence). This CDR3 contains 14 residues. With 1 base clipped from V and 5 bases from J, the junction kept 2 bases outside the gene matches. The CDR3 nucleotides read TGTGCCAGCAGCTTAGAAGGGACAGACAATGAGCAGTTCTTC. This codes for CASSLEGTDNEQFF.

The chain combines TRBV4-3 with TRBJ2-7; 7 bases line up with TRBD2. CDR1 and CDR2 (germline): LGHNA, YSLEER. The CDR3 is 14 residues long. V was pared by 1 base and J by 3 bases, with 3 bases of the junction left unmatched. In nucleotides, the CDR3 is TGCGCCAGCAGCCAAGGGACTAGGGGCTACGAGCAGTACTTC. This sequence encodes CASSQGTRGYEQYF.

The rearrangement joins TRBV6-2 or TRBV6-3 to TRBJ2-1, with D tentatively TRBD1 (5 bases). The CDR3 loop spans 17 amino acids. Looked up from germline, CDR1 is MNHEY and CDR2 is SVGEGT. V shed 0 bases and J shed 5 bases, with 17 bases lying between them. CDR3 sequence (DNA): TGTGCCAGCAGTTACTCGACAAAGGCAGGGTCCCACAATGAGCAGTTCTTC. Protein product: CASSYSTKAGSHNEQFF.

The chain carries TRBV12-3 or TRBV12-4 and TRBJ2-7, with unresolved D. The length of the CDR3 is 12 residues. Trimming stripped 6 bases from V and 13 bases from J, with 19 bases between. The CDR3 DNA follows: TGTGCCAGCAGAAAGGGTGCCCAGCATCAATACTTC. Protein product: CASRKGAQHQYF.